This T cell receptor (beta chain) was sequenced for a study of liver allograft versus peripheral blood T cells. Study background: Intrahepatic T cell receptor repertoires from transplanted livers were compared against repertoires in recipients' peripheral blood. Study-wide results and caveats: Repertoires of T cell receptors in liver allografts reportedly differed from peripheral blood repertoires.

This clonotype is medium-sized within its sample. Antigen: not known. From the reads, TCRdb called clonotypes with MiXCR, one entry per CDR3 protein. This sample has 1,500 to 2,000 distinct CDR3 sequences, with about 15% found just once. The J segment lost 6 bases and the V segment lost 5 bases, leaving 13 bases of the junction unmatched. The CDR3 runs to 15 residues. The clonotype was recovered from a human patient who had a liver transplant. The T cells may come from the graft donor. The J gene is TRBJ2-7, the V gene TRBV12-3 or TRBV12-4; TRBD2 matches at 7 bases. The DNA for the CDR3 is TGTGCCAGCAGTGAAACGACAGCGGGATTTCCCGAGCAGTACTTC. Protein sequence: CASSETTAGFPEQYF.